This T cell receptor (beta chain) was recovered during a study of blood T cell repertoires in COVID-19. The CDR3 contains 13 residues. V trimming: 4 bases; J trimming: 6 bases; junction bases outside the gene matches: 3. Per the germline V gene, CDR1 is KGHSH and CDR2 is LQKENI. In the original processing: Researchers report that nucleated cell counts were estimated from reference gene primer amplification. Repertoires were generated with immunoSEQ multiplex PCR, while TCRdb's copy carries only in-frame clones and drops some. V, J and clone size are taken as reported in that table, and D and trimming were inferred from the DNA itself. The sample shows about 270,000 clones, over 80% of them seen only once.

This clonotype was obtained from a woman in her fifties or sixties with active or convalescent COVID-19. Sequenced sample: peripheral blood. The chain carries TRBV18 and TRBJ2-7, with 10 bases identical to TRBD2. CDR3 loop: CASSRSSGSEQYF. Written as DNA, the CDR3 is TGTGCCAGCTCACGGTCTAGCGGGAGCGAGCAGTACTTC.